The clone carrying this T cell receptor (beta chain) was seen only a few times. Whenever a sample was processed, at least 6.5 million PBMCs were isolated. The sample comes from a study of blood T cells in healthy people across ages. As for the study in general: Template switching recovered approximately one barcoded beta molecule for every two T cells.

The CDR3 totals 18 residues. The V gene end was trimmed by 4 bases and the J gene end by 3 bases; junction bases not matched to a gene: 10. Looked up from germline, CDR1 is LGHDT and CDR2 is YNNKEL (reference sequence). Primers used in a second PCR of about 7 to 12 cycles were a sample-barcoded 5' primer and a J-beta primer mix. TCRdb processed the 5' RACE reads anew with MiXCR; each CDR3 protein has one entry. The table has more than 1,400,000 distinct CDR3 sequences, around two fifths seen once; the top ten hold approximately 7.9%. The V and J genes are TRBV3-1 and TRBJ2-7; the match to TRBD2 covers 15 bases. The clonotype comes from a woman aged 18-29 years in good health. Specimen: blood. This CDR3 reads CASSLSFGTSGGRYEQYF. CDR3 nucleotides: TGTGCCAGCAGCCTATCTTTCGGGACTAGCGGGGGGCGCTACGAGCAGTACTTC.